This T cell receptor (beta chain) was sequenced during a study of OX40 agonist ivuxolimab in advanced cancers. Study background: The dose-escalation cohort was approximately 81% male, with a mean age of around 54 years, ranging roughly 23 to 90. Study-wide results and limits: Among T cells, CD8+ cells averaged more expanded clones than CD4+ cells. At 0.1 to 3.0 mg/kg, CD4+ and CD8+ blood T cells expanded clonally by week 6.

V was cut by 0 bases and J by 4 bases, with 9 bases left in between. This CDR3 has 14 amino acids. Germline loops: CDR1 MNHEY, CDR2 SMNVEV (reference sequence). TCRdb's table, derived via immunoSEQ multiplex PCR, lists solely in-frame clones and lacks some. The data show about 66,000 clones, with 75% to 90% seen just once and 2% to 2.5% held by the top ten. Concerning this clone: What it binds is not known.

This specimen was CD4+ or CD8+ T cells sorted from blood, taken in a trial of the OX40 agonist ivuxolimab. The clonotype comes from an adult with an advanced solid tumor such as melanoma, head and neck, liver or kidney cancer. This sequence joins TRBV27 and TRBJ1-2; no definite D call. The CDR3 protein is CASSLSQEIYGYTF. DNA of the CDR3: TGTGCCAGCAGTTTATCGCAGGAGATCTATGGCTACACCTTC.